The 25 T cell receptor beta chains below come from one sample, sequenced in a study of OX40 agonist ivuxolimab in advanced cancers. Profiling relied on immunoSEQ multiplex PCR, and the TCRdb table lists in-frame clones only, not all of them. The sample shows about 84,000 clones, approximately 90% of them seen only once. Sequences were derived from CD4+ or CD8+ T cells sorted from blood, sampled in a trial of the OX40 agonist ivuxolimab. Source of these receptors: an adult with an advanced solid tumor such as melanoma, head and neck, liver or kidney cancer.

V usage is TRBV5-4 and J usage is TRBJ1-4, with a weak D call TRBD1 (6 bases). From germline, CDR1 is SGHNT and CDR2 YYREEE (reference sequence). Trimming took off 1 base at V and 7 bases at J, with 14 bases between the two ends. This CDR3 has 15 residues. The CDR3, as DNA: TGTGCCAGCAGCTTGAGTTCAGGGGCTTCTGAAAAACTGTTTTTT. This encodes CASSLSSGASEKLFF.

The J gene is TRBJ2-1, the V gene TRBV30; D is possibly TRBD1 (5 bases). Germline V gene lookup returns CDR1 GTSNPN and CDR2 SVGIG (reference sequence). The CDR3 totals 17 residues. V gave up 0 bases and J gave up 4 bases, with 19 bases separating them. For the CDR3, the DNA is TGTGCCTGGAGTGTATTGGTCTTGGACAAGCCGTACAATGAGCAGTTCTTC. Translation gives CAWSVLVLDKPYNEQFF.

This rearrangement joins TRBV25-1 to TRBJ2-3, with D unclear. The CDR3 is 12 amino acids. Germline assignment: CDR1 MGHDK and CDR2 SYGVNS. Trimming took 6 bases from V and 2 from J, leaving 6 bases between them. CDR3: CASRGPTDTQYF. The CDR3 DNA reads TGTGCCAGCAGAGGTCCCACAGATACGCAGTATTTT.

The chain uses TRBV6-6 and TRBJ2-2, with D possibly matching TRBD2 (6 bases). The CDR3 contains 16 residues. Trimming took off 7 bases at V and 5 bases at J, with 20 bases between the two ends. CDR1 and CDR2 (germline): MNHNY, SVGAGI (reference sequence). CDR3 protein: CASKRSGAPRTGELFF. DNA for the CDR3: TGTGCCAGCAAGAGATCGGGAGCCCCAAGGACCGGGGAGCTGTTTTTT.

CDR3 region: CASSQDPLSNSPLHF. In nucleotides, the CDR3 is TGTGCCAGCAGCCAGGACCCCTTGAGCAATTCACCCCTCCACTTT. This chain connects TRBV5-4 to TRBJ1-6; D is unresolved. From germline, CDR1 is SGHNT and CDR2 YYREEE (reference sequence). CDR3 length: 15 amino acids. The V gene lost 4 bases and the J gene lost 7 bases, with 15 bases spanning the gap.

A single count supports this clone. The rearrangement uses TRBV25-1 and TRBJ1-6; D is uncertain. The germline V and J ends were trimmed by 6 bases and 7 bases, with 25 bases remaining between them. Per the germline V gene, CDR1 is MGHDK and CDR2 is SYGVNS. The CDR3 totals 18 residues. For the CDR3, the DNA is TGTGCCAGCAGCCCACCCCGGTCGGGCCCTACGAAGAATTCACCCCTCCACTTT. It encodes CASSPPRSGPTKNSPLHF. The entire variable domain, with the rest obtained from reference TRBV25-1 and TRBJ1-6, is as follows: EADIYQTPRYLVIGTGKKITLECSQTMGHDKMYWYQQDPGMELHLIHYSYGVNSTEKGDLSSESTVSRIRTEHFPLTLESARPSHTSQYLCASSPPRSGPTKNSPLHFGNGTRLTVT.

The chain uses TRBV6-1 and TRBJ1-6, with 9 positions matching TRBD1. Germline V gene lookup returns CDR1 MNHNS and CDR2 SASEGT. The CDR3 has 15 amino acids. The V segment lost 7 bases and the J segment 7 bases; nucleotides outside the gene matches: 8. The CDR3 bases are TGTGCCAGCACCCAGCCGGGACAGGGAAATTCACCCCTCCACTTT. Its protein is CASTQPGQGNSPLHF.

This clone was detected only once. The rearrangement uses TRBV27 and TRBJ1-3; D is unresolved. This CDR3 comprises 14 residues. The germline V and J ends were trimmed by 6 bases and 0 bases, with 9 bases remaining between them. Germline assignment: CDR1 MNHEY and CDR2 SMNVEV (reference sequence). The CDR3: CASSPPGSGNTIYF. DNA for the CDR3: TGTGCCAGCAGCCCCCCGGGCTCTGGAAACACCATATATTTT.

The chain links TRBV7-3 to TRBJ2-1; 8 bases align to TRBD2. Germline V gene data show CDR1 as SGHTA and CDR2 as FQGTGA. The CDR3 loop spans 15 amino acids. Germline trimming cut 3 bases from V and 4 bases from J; bases unmatched to any gene: 5. The CDR3 DNA follows: TGTGCCAGCAGCTTCGTACGCGGGGGGTACAATGAGCAGTTCTTC. Translated, it gives CASSFVRGGYNEQFF.

The chain joins TRBV7-6 to TRBJ2-1, with TRBD2 as a possible D gene (6 bases). The CDR3 is 16 amino acids. V shed 2 bases and J shed 8 bases, with 19 bases lying between them. From germline, CDR1 is SGHVS and CDR2 FNYEAQ. This CDR3 reads CASSLRTIRGLDEQFF. CDR3 nucleotide sequence: TGTGCCAGCAGCTTAAGGACTATCCGCGGTTTGGATGAGCAGTTCTTC.

The J gene is TRBJ1-1, the V gene TRBV5-1; D gene unclear. The CDR3 loop spans 15 amino acids. Trimming pared 4 bases from V and 1 base from J, leaving 14 bases between. Germline loops: CDR1 SGHRS, CDR2 YFSETQ. CDR3 residues: CASSKGTLGNTEAFF. CDR3 nucleotides: TGCGCCAGCAGCAAGGGAACACTGGGGAACACTGAAGCTTTCTTT.

The genes are TRBV18 and TRBJ2-7; no firm D call. Germline CDR1 and CDR2: KGHSH and LQKENI. The CDR3 has 15 residues. V lost 4 bases, J lost 0 bases, and 13 bases lay in between. This CDR3 reads CASSLYGSLSYEQYF. CDR3 coding DNA: TGTGCCAGCTCACTTTATGGCAGCCTCTCCTACGAGCAGTACTTC.

This chain joins TRBV27 and TRBJ1-5; unclear D gene. CDR1 is MNHEY and CDR2 is SMNVEV in the germline V gene (reference sequence). The CDR3 contains 12 residues. Trimming took off 3 bases at V and 5 bases at J, with 5 bases between the two ends. The CDR3 loop reads CASSFSHQPQHF. CDR3 in DNA: TGTGCCAGCAGTTTTTCCCATCAGCCCCAGCATTTT.

A word on this clone: The same CDR3 arises from other DNA sequences in this sample as well. The rearrangement joins TRBV10-3 to TRBJ2-7; D is possibly TRBD2 (7 bases). The CDR3 consists of 16 residues. Germline V lookup: CDR1 ENHRY, CDR2 SYGVKD. Trimming shortened V by 0 bases and J by 6 bases, and 18 bases separated the two germline ends. For the CDR3, the DNA is TGTGCCATCAGTGAGTCGAGGGGGGGGATAAAGGGCGAGCAGTACTTC. Amino acids: CAISESRGGIKGEQYF.

This clone was observed a single time. This sequence joins TRBV6-1 and TRBJ1-2; D not resolved. V was pared by 7 bases and J by 2 bases, with 14 bases between. Germline values: CDR1 MNHNS, CDR2 SASEGT. This CDR3 spans 14 amino acids. CDR3 in amino acids: CASKIQPPNYGYTF. The DNA of the CDR3 is TGTGCCAGCAAAATCCAGCCGCCCAACTATGGCTACACCTTC.

The chain combines TRBV7-2 with TRBJ2-7; no clear D. Germline values: CDR1 SGHTA, CDR2 FQGNSA. V lost 4 bases and J lost 7, with 20 bases in between. CDR3 length equals 15 residues. The CDR3: CASSSPPGTRGEQYF. DNA of the CDR3: TGTGCCAGCAGCTCCCCCCCGGGCACCCGCGGAGAGCAGTACTTC.

The J gene is TRBJ1-4, the V gene TRBV5-1, with D maybe TRBD1 (5 bases). V lost 4 bases and J 6 bases, leaving 16 bases between the germline ends. The germline CDR1 and CDR2 sequences are SGHRS and YFSETQ. The CDR3 spans 15 residues. For the CDR3, the DNA is TGCGCCAGCAGCCGAGGGGCGGGGGTTGATGAAAAACTGTTTTTT. Amino acid sequence: CASSRGAGVDEKLFF.

This clone was seen a single time. The chain uses TRBV5-1 and TRBJ2-3; 8 bases fit TRBD2. Germline loops: CDR1 SGHRS, CDR2 YFSETQ. Trimming at V came to 2 bases and at J to 2 bases, leaving 4 bases not matched to a gene. The CDR3 contains 15 residues. CDR3 amino acids: CASSFTSGYTDTQYF. The CDR3 DNA is TGCGCCAGCAGCTTTACTAGCGGCTACACAGATACGCAGTATTTT.

The V gene is TRBV5-1, the J gene TRBJ1-2, with 7 bases that match TRBD1. CDR1 and CDR2 from the germline V gene are SGHRS and YFSETQ. CDR3 length equals 16 residues. V shed 0 bases and J 6 bases; nucleotides not matched to a gene: 11. In DNA form, the CDR3 reads TGCGCCAGCAGCTTGGCCGGTGGAGGGGGCATGGATGGCTACACCTTC. Protein: CASSLAGGGGMDGYTF.

The gene calls are TRBV7-2 and TRBJ2-3; TRBD1 matches at 12 bases. The CDR3 runs to 15 residues. Germline V lookup: CDR1 SGHTA, CDR2 FQGNSA. J gave up 4 bases and V 5 bases, and 4 bases lay outside the gene matches. CDR3 amino acids: CASSAGQGAPDTQYF. The CDR3 DNA reads TGTGCCAGCAGCGCGGGACAGGGGGCCCCAGATACGCAGTATTTT.

The rearrangement joins TRBV29-1 to TRBJ2-1; TRBD2 matches at 9 bases. The CDR3 is made up of 14 amino acids. J was trimmed by 4 bases and V by 8 bases; bases with no gene match: 9. Germline V gene lookup returns CDR1 SQVTM and CDR2 ANQGSEA. The CDR3 is CSIAEGLAYNEQFF. Here the CDR3 DNA reads TGCAGCATAGCAGAGGGACTAGCATACAATGAGCAGTTCTTC.

The rearrangement uses TRBV5-1 and TRBJ2-2; D is undetermined. This CDR3 has 15 residues. Trimming removed 0 bases at V and 1 base at J, with 7 bases between. The germline V gene encodes CDR1 SGHRS and CDR2 YFSETQ. The CDR3 DNA sequence: TGCGCCAGCAGCTTGGTACAGCTGAACACCGGGGAGCTGTTTTTT. It is translated as CASSLVQLNTGELFF.

The chain carries TRBV10-1 and TRBJ2-7, with D hard to call. Trimming took off 2 bases at V and 6 bases at J, with 14 bases between the two ends. CDR1 WNHNN and CDR2 SYGVQD come from the germline V gene (reference sequence). This CDR3 is 14 amino acids long. The CDR3 DNA sequence: TGCGCCAGCAGTGAGCTCGCTAACAAAGGCGAGCAGTACTTC. Residues: CASSELANKGEQYF.

The chain links TRBV5-1 to TRBJ1-5; TRBD1 aligns across 10 bases. V lost 7 bases to trimming and J lost 7 bases; unmatched junction nucleotides: 5. The length of the CDR3 is 13 residues. Germline V lookup: CDR1 SGHRS, CDR2 YFSETQ. CDR3 residues: CASSGDRGQPQHF. In DNA form, the CDR3 reads TGCGCCAGCTCCGGGGACAGGGGCCAGCCCCAGCATTTT.

The chain employs TRBV28 and TRBJ1-2; D is unresolved. Germline CDR1 is MDHEN and CDR2 is SYDVKM. Trimming shortened V by 3 bases and J by 6 bases, and 8 bases separated the two germline ends. The CDR3 contains 12 residues. CDR3 loop: CASSLTTDGYTF. Here the CDR3 DNA reads TGTGCCAGCAGTTTGACTACGGATGGCTACACCTTC.